Reported below is one T cell receptor beta chain. What it recognizes is unknown. The method was immunoSEQ multiplex PCR; TCRdb's version includes in-frame clones alone and lacks a portion of them. The sample records about 130,000 clones, roughly nine tenths being singletons. The data were taken from a study of cytomegalovirus exposure and HLA in healthy donors. The overall study: The platform used for the roughly 130 validation repertoires matched that of the 666 first-cohort repertoires, a later analysis reported. Study-level findings and limits: The tendency of first-cohort TCR clusters to co-occur in the 120 or so validation repertoires emerged from a later analysis. A list of roughly 180 TCR beta chains associated with cytomegalovirus was given.

The CDR3 totals 15 residues. V was trimmed by 0 bases and J by 2 bases, leaving 8 bases between them. Germline CDR1 is LGHNA and CDR2 is YNFKEQ. This rearrangement joins TRBV4-2 to TRBJ1-5; no reliable D call. The clonotype was recovered from a woman under 30 in good health and CMV-seropositive. Sequenced material: PBMCs. The CDR3 region is CASSQEARGNQPQHF. The CDR3 bases are TGTGCCAGCAGCCAAGAAGCGCGTGGCAATCAGCCCCAGCATTTT.